Below are 30 T cell receptor beta chains sequenced from a single sample in a study of identical twins. TCRdb re-derived calls from the 5' RACE reads in MiXCR, one entry per CDR3 protein. The repertoire has roughly 490,000 distinct CDR3 sequences, over 11% of them found once; the top ten carry around 0.98%. Separately, the same data were catalogued under a study of yellow fever vaccine responses in identical twins.

Sequences were obtained from CD4+ T cells sorted from blood. The receptors were sampled from a woman aged 18-35 years in good health.

As DNA, the CDR3 is TGTGCCAGCAGCTTAGGACAGTCATGGCCCCAGCATTTT. As protein: CASSLGQSWPQHF. The chain is built from TRBV7-9 and TRBJ1-5, with D tentatively TRBD1 (5 bases). The CDR3 contains 13 residues. With 1 base removed from V and 9 bases from J, the gap between germline ends came to 10 bases. Germline lookup yields CDR1 SEHNR and CDR2 FQNEAQ (reference sequence).

This clonotype was found many times. CDR3: CASSLRDRGRGAEAFF. For the CDR3, the DNA is TGTGCCAGCAGTCTCCGGGACAGGGGGCGGGGGGCTGAAGCTTTCTTT. The chain combines TRBV6-1 with TRBJ1-1, with 12 bases fitting TRBD1. There are 16 residues in the CDR3. Germline V gene data show CDR1 as MNHNS and CDR2 as SASEGT. V was pared by 5 bases and J by 6 bases, with 10 bases of the junction left unmatched.

This clonotype has a handful of counts. This chain joins TRBV5-1 and TRBJ1-1; D is possibly TRBD1 (5 bases). The V and J ends lost 4 bases and 2 bases respectively, with 12 bases between them. Looked up from germline, CDR1 is SGHRS and CDR2 is YFSETQ. The CDR3 covers 14 residues. The CDR3 reads CASSIGQRNTEAFF. The CDR3 coding sequence is TGCGCCAGCAGCATCGGACAAAGAAACACTGAAGCTTTCTTT.

The chain uses TRBV6-2 or TRBV6-3 and TRBJ2-1; D may correspond to TRBD1 or TRBD2 (7 bases each). Per the germline V gene, CDR1 is MNHEY and CDR2 is SVGEGT. V was trimmed by 8 bases and J by 6 bases, leaving 20 bases between them. This CDR3 region has 15 residues. The CDR3 coding sequence is TGTGCCAGCGCAAAGAGGCAGGGGGAGGGCAATGAGCAGTTCTTC. Translation: CASAKRQGEGNEQFF.

A few counts support this clonotype. The chain employs TRBV12-3 or TRBV12-4 and TRBJ2-7; weak D call: TRBD2 (6 bases). The CDR3 has 14 amino acids. Trimming took 7 bases from V and 2 from J, leaving 15 bases between them. CDR3 sequence reads: CASTQGGGTYEQYF. In DNA, the CDR3 is TGTGCCAGCACCCAGGGAGGCGGAACCTACGAGCAGTACTTC.

This clonotype was seen a few times. The chain carries TRBV27 and TRBJ2-7; no reliable D call. The CDR3 totals 14 residues. Trimming shortened V by 3 bases and J by 0 bases, and 9 bases separated the two germline ends. Germline V gene sequence: CDR1 MNHEY, CDR2 SMNVEV (reference sequence). The CDR3 is CASSFRWSSYEQYF. The CDR3 bases are TGTGCCAGCAGTTTCAGATGGAGCTCCTACGAGCAGTACTTC.

The table lists this clonotype with a few counts. This sequence joins TRBV11-2 and TRBJ2-2, with 7 bases matching TRBD2. Trimming removed 2 bases from V and 3 bases from J; junction bases left unmatched: 3. The germline CDR1 and CDR2 sequences are SGHAT and FQNNGV. The CDR3 loop spans 15 amino acids. CDR3 nucleotide sequence: TGTGCCAGCAGCTTAAGGACTAGGTACACCGGGGAGCTGTTTTTT. Its protein product is CASSLRTRYTGELFF.

This clonotype came up a few times. This chain connects TRBV28 to TRBJ1-6; 8 positions agree with TRBD1. The J segment lost 7 bases and the V segment lost 6 bases, leaving 8 bases of the junction unmatched. The CDR3 has 15 amino acids. In germline, CDR1 is MDHEN, CDR2 SYDVKM. CDR3 sequence reads: CASRARTGSNSPLHF. The CDR3 coding sequence is TGTGCCAGCAGGGCTCGGACAGGGAGCAATTCACCCCTCCACTTT.

This clonotype was observed many times. The chain employs TRBV20-1 and TRBJ2-3; weak D call: TRBD1 (5 bases). V was trimmed by 6 bases and J by 0 bases, leaving 22 bases between them. Germline V gene lookup returns CDR1 DFQATT and CDR2 SNEGSKA (reference sequence). The CDR3 is 17 residues long. CDR3 sequence: CSARFPRAGSSTDTQYF. The CDR3 DNA is TGCAGTGCCAGGTTCCCCCGTGCAGGGTCTAGCACAGATACGCAGTATTTT.

The table lists this clonotype with a few counts. This chain uses TRBV20-1 with TRBJ2-1; 8 bases line up with TRBD2. CDR3 length: 16 amino acids. Germline CDR1 is DFQATT and CDR2 is SNEGSKA (reference sequence). J lost 4 bases, V lost 3 bases, and 11 bases had no gene match. CDR3 in amino acids: CSASLNGRASYNEQFF. CDR3 sequence (DNA): TGCAGTGCTAGCCTTAACGGGAGGGCCTCATACAATGAGCAGTTCTTC.

In this sample, this clonotype turned up a few times. The J gene is TRBJ2-7, the V gene TRBV7-2, with TRBD2 identical over 8 bases. Germline V gene data show CDR1 as SGHTA and CDR2 as FQGNSA. The CDR3 consists of 15 residues. V shed 5 bases and J 0 bases; nucleotides not matched to a gene: 6. CDR3 coding DNA: TGTGCCAGCAGCCAAGAAGCGGGGGCCTCCTACGAGCAGTACTTC. It specifies CASSQEAGASYEQYF. Looking up the rest from reference TRBV7-2 and TRBJ2-7 gives the full variable domain: GAGVSQSPSNKVTEKGKDVELRCDPISGHTALYWYRQSLGQGLEFLIYFQGNSAPDKSGLPSDRFSAERTGGSVSTLTIQRTQQEDSAVYLCASSQEAGASYEQYFGPGTRLTVT.

This clonotype showed up just a few times. This sequence joins TRBV27 and TRBJ2-5; the match to TRBD2 covers 7 bases. Trimming cost V 4 bases and J 5 bases; bases outside gene matches: 7. CDR1 and CDR2 (germline): MNHEY, SMNVEV (reference sequence). The CDR3 loop spans 14 amino acids. Written as DNA, the CDR3 is TGTGCCAGCAGTTCTCGGACTAGTCTCGAGACCCAGTACTTC. Its protein is CASSSRTSLETQYF.

The genes are TRBV19 and TRBJ2-1, with 10 nucleotides matching TRBD2. This CDR3 contains 18 residues. Trimming removed 6 bases from V and 0 bases from J; junction bases left unmatched: 11. Germline values: CDR1 LNHDA, CDR2 SQIVND (reference sequence). This chain's CDR3 is CASRGGRLAGSSYNEQFF. In nucleotides, the CDR3 is TGTGCCAGTAGAGGAGGGAGACTAGCGGGTAGCTCCTACAATGAGCAGTTCTTC.

CDR3 DNA: TGTGCCAGCCGGATGCCGGGACTTCCCAATGAGCAGTTCTTC. Protein sequence: CASRMPGLPNEQFF. The chain employs TRBV27 and TRBJ2-1; a possible D gene is TRBD2 (6 bases). Between the trimmed V and J ends, which lost 8 bases and 6 bases, there was a span of 17 bases. This CDR3 comprises 14 residues. From germline, CDR1 is MNHEY and CDR2 SMNVEV (reference sequence).

There are a few counts of this clonotype. This CDR3 reads CSVAGRQETQYF. CDR3 nucleotides: TGCAGCGTTGCTGGCAGACAAGAGACCCAGTACTTC. This rearrangement joins TRBV29-1 to TRBJ2-5; D remains unclear. This CDR3 spans 12 amino acids. The V and J ends lost 4 bases and 2 bases respectively, with 8 bases between them. CDR1 is SQVTM and CDR2 is ANQGSEA in the germline V gene.

This clonotype was observed a handful of times. This chain joins TRBV7-8 and TRBJ2-3; 12 bases align to TRBD2. The CDR3 is 16 residues long. V shed 3 bases and J 4 bases; nucleotides not matched to a gene: 5. Germline V CDR1 and CDR2: SGHVS, FQNEAQ. The CDR3 reads CASSLLAGGGADTQYF. CDR3 coding DNA: TGTGCCAGCAGCTTGCTAGCGGGAGGGGGTGCAGATACGCAGTATTTT.

This clonotype was counted ten times or more. The chain couples TRBV9 to TRBJ2-5, with 7 bases fitting TRBD2. From germline, CDR1 is SGDLS and CDR2 YYNGEE. V shed 0 bases and J 0 bases; nucleotides not matched to a gene: 8. This CDR3 is built from 17 residues. For the CDR3, the DNA is TGTGCCAGCAGCGTAGCGGAGGGAGGGAAGTACCAAGAGACCCAGTACTTC. Translating it yields CASSVAEGGKYQETQYF.

This clonotype was counted between two and nine times. The V gene is TRBV3-1, the J gene TRBJ2-1; 8 nucleotides agree with TRBD2. The CDR3 has 17 residues. The V and J ends lost 0 bases and 1 base, in that order; junction bases with no gene match: 5. Germline V gives CDR1 LGHDT, CDR2 YNNKEL (reference sequence). For the CDR3, the DNA is TGTGCCAGCAGCCAAGAAACGGGCGGGGGGTCCTACAATGAGCAGTTCTTC. Translation gives CASSQETGGGSYNEQFF.

This clonotype was detected a few times. The chain joins TRBV20-1 to TRBJ1-1; no firm D call. This CDR3 contains 12 residues. The germline V gene has CDR1 DFQATT and CDR2 SNEGSKA (reference sequence). V lost 3 bases and J lost 12, with 17 bases in between. The CDR3 reads CSARTGAAMTFF. DNA of the CDR3: TGCAGTGCTAGGACCGGCGCAGCGATGACTTTCTTT.

The V call is TRBV3-1, the J call TRBJ2-7; 7 positions agree with TRBD2. J lost 2 bases, V lost 1 base, and 5 bases had no gene match. The CDR3 has 15 amino acids. From germline, CDR1 is LGHDT and CDR2 YNNKEL (reference sequence). CDR3 sequence: CASSQVGRSTYEQYF. The CDR3 DNA follows: TGTGCCAGCAGCCAAGTCGGGAGGTCCACCTACGAGCAGTACTTC.

This clonotype was observed a few times. The V call is TRBV7-2, the J call TRBJ2-7, with D possibly TRBD2 on 7 matching bases. V dropped 2 bases and J dropped 7 bases, with 15 bases sitting between them. Per germline, CDR1 SGHTA and CDR2 FQGNSA. This CDR3 region has 14 residues. The DNA of the CDR3 is TGTGCCAGCAGCTTATGGGGGGGGGCCGGGGAGCAGTACTTC. This encodes CASSLWGGAGEQYF.

This clonotype appeared many times. The gene calls are TRBV28 and TRBJ2-1; D is unresolved. This CDR3 has 12 amino acids. Trimming shortened V by 7 bases and J by 5 bases, and 9 bases separated the two germline ends. Germline values: CDR1 MDHEN, CDR2 SYDVKM. The CDR3 DNA is TGTGCCAGCATCTCAGCCGACAATGAGCAGTTCTTC. Its protein product is CASISADNEQFF.

This rearrangement joins TRBV6-2 or TRBV6-3 to TRBJ1-1, with D possibly matching TRBD1 (5 bases). Trimming pared 7 bases from V and 1 base from J, leaving 13 bases between. The CDR3 runs to 14 residues. Germline V gene lookup returns CDR1 MNHEY and CDR2 SVGEGT. As DNA, the CDR3 is TGTGCCAGCAAGAGCGGGACGGCGAACACTGAAGCTTTCTTT. Translated: CASKSGTANTEAFF.

The J gene is TRBJ1-2, the V gene TRBV20-1; 7 bases agree with TRBD1. Trimming took 3 bases from V and 0 from J; bases not matched to a gene: 4. The CDR3 has 14 amino acids. CDR1 is DFQATT and CDR2 is SNEGSKA in the germline V gene (reference sequence). Here the CDR3 DNA reads TGCAGTGCTAGTAGGGACAGTACTAACTATGGCTACACCTTC. Translation gives CSASRDSTNYGYTF.

This sequence joins TRBV6-1 and TRBJ1-5; unclear D gene. V lost 6 bases and J lost 3, with 15 bases in between. Germline loops: CDR1 MNHNS, CDR2 SASEGT. The CDR3 is made up of 15 amino acids. DNA of the CDR3: TGTGCCAGCAGAAAGGATCTACTTAACAATCAGCCCCAGCATTTT. Its protein is CASRKDLLNNQPQHF.

This clonotype was seen ten or more times. V and J are TRBV20-1 and TRBJ2-4; 10 nucleotides match TRBD1. Unmatched junction bases numbered 10, after V lost 5 bases and J lost 3 bases. The CDR3 length is 16 residues. The germline CDR1 and CDR2 sequences are DFQATT and SNEGSKA (reference sequence). CDR3 amino acids: CSAAPGQGLDKNIQYF. CDR3 coding DNA: TGCAGTGCTGCCCCGGGACAGGGGTTAGACAAAAACATTCAGTACTTC.

V is TRBV2 and J is TRBJ2-2; no firm D call. The V gene lost 8 bases and the J gene lost 1 base, with 11 bases spanning the gap. The CDR3 totals 14 residues. The V gene's germline CDR1 is SNHLY and CDR2 FYNNEI. The CDR3 loop is CASLLSRNTGELFF. The CDR3 region has the DNA TGTGCCAGCCTACTCTCTCGGAACACCGGGGAGCTGTTTTTT.

At least ten counts were recorded for this clonotype. The chain couples TRBV12-3 or TRBV12-4 to TRBJ1-1; maybe TRBD1 (5 bases). The CDR3 covers 14 residues. V lost 1 base and J lost 0, with 6 bases in between. CDR3 protein: CASSLGQMNTEAFF. The DNA of the CDR3 is TGTGCCAGCAGTTTAGGACAGATGAACACTGAAGCTTTCTTT.

This clonotype has more than one count but fewer than ten. The J gene is TRBJ2-2, the V gene TRBV3-1; TRBD2 is a possible D gene (6 bases). Between the trimmed V and J ends, which lost 0 bases and 6 bases, there was a span of 11 bases. CDR3 size: 15 residues. Germline V gives CDR1 LGHDT, CDR2 YNNKEL (reference sequence). CDR3 sequence reads: CASSQDRAGSGELFF. The CDR3 DNA is TGTGCCAGCAGCCAAGATCGGGCGGGGTCCGGGGAGCTGTTTTTT.

J is TRBJ2-6 and V is TRBV19, with D unresolved. The V gene's germline CDR1 is LNHDA and CDR2 SQIVND (reference sequence). The CDR3 runs to 13 residues. The V end lost 7 bases, the J end lost 0 bases, and 4 bases lay between the germline ends. The CDR3 here is CASMSSGANVLTF. The CDR3 DNA reads TGTGCCAGTATGTCCTCTGGGGCCAACGTCCTGACTTTC.